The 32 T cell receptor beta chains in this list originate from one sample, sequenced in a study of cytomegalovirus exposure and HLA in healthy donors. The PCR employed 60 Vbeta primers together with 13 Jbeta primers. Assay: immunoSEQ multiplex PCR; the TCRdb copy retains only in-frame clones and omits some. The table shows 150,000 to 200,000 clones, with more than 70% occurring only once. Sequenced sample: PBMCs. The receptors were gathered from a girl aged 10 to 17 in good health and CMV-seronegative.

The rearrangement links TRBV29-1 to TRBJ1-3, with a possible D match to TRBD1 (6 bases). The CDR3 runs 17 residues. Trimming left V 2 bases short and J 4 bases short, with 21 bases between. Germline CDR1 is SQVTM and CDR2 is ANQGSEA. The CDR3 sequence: CSVELPGAESFGNTIYF. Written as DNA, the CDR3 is TGCAGCGTTGAACTACCAGGGGCGGAATCGTTCGGAAACACCATATATTTT.

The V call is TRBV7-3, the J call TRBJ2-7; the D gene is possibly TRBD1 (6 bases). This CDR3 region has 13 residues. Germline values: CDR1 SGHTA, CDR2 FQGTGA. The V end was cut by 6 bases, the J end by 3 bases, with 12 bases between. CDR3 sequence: CASSLDSSYEQYF. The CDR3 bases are TGTGCCAGCAGTCTGGACAGCAGCTACGAGCAGTACTTC.

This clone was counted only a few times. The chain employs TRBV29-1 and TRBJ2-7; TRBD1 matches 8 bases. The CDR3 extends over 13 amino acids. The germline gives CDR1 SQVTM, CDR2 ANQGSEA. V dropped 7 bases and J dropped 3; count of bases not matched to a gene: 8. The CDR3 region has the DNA TGCAGCGCAGGGGGGACAGGCCTCTACGAGCAGTACTTC. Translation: CSAGGTGLYEQYF.

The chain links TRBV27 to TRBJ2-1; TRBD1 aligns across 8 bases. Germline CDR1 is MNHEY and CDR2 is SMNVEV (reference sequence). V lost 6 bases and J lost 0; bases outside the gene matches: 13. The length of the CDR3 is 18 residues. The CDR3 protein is CASRKDRGHRDSYNEQFF. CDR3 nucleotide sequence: TGTGCCAGCAGGAAAGACAGGGGTCATCGTGACTCCTACAATGAGCAGTTCTTC.

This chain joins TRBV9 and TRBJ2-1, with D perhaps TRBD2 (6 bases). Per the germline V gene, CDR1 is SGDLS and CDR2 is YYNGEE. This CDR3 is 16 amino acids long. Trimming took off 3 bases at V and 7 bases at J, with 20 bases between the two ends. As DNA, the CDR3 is TGTGCCAGCAGCGCGGGAGCATGGAACGAGTGGAATGAGCAGTTCTTC. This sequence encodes CASSAGAWNEWNEQFF.

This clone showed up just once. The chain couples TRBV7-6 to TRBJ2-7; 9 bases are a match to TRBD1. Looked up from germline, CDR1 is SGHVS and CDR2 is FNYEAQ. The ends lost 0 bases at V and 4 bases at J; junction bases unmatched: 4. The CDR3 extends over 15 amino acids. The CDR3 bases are TGTGCCAGCAGCTTAGCGGGGACAGGGAATTACGAGCAGTACTTC. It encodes CASSLAGTGNYEQYF. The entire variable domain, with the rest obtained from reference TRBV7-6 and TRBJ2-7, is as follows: GAGVSQSPRYKVTKRGQDVALRCDPISGHVSLYWYRQALGQGPEFLTYFNYEAQQDKSGLPNDRFSAERPEGSISTLTIQRTEQRDSAMYRCASSLAGTGNYEQYFGPGTRLTVT.

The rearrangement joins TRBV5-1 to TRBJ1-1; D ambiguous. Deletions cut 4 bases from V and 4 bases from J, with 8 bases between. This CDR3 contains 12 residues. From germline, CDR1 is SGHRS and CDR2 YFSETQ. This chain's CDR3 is CASSPNPTEAFF. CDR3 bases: TGCGCCAGCAGCCCAAATCCCACTGAAGCTTTCTTT.

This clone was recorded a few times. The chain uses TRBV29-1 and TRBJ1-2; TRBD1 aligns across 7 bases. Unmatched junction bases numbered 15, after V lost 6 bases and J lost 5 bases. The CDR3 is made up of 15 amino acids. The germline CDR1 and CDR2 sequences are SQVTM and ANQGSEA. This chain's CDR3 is CSVIAKPGTEYGYTF. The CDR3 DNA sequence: TGCAGCGTGATAGCAAAGCCCGGGACAGAATATGGCTACACCTTC. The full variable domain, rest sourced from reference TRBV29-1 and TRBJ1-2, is SAVISQKPSRDICQRGTSLTIQCQVDSQVTMMFWYRQQPGQSLTLIATANQGSEATYESGFVIDKFPISRPNLTFSTLTVSNMSPEDSSIYLCSVIAKPGTEYGYTFGSGTRLTVV.

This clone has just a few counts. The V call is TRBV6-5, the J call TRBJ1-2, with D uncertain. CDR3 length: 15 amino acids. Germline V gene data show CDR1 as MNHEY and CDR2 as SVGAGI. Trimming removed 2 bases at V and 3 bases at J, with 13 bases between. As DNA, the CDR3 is TGTGCCAGCAGTTACGGTGGAGGGAAAGACTATGGCTACACCTTC. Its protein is CASSYGGGKDYGYTF.

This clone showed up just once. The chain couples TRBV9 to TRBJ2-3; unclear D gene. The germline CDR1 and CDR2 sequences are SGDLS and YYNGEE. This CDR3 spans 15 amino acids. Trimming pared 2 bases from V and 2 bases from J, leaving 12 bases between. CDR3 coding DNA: TGTGCCAGCAGCGTTAGGCGGATATCCACAGATACGCAGTATTTT. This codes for CASSVRRISTDTQYF.

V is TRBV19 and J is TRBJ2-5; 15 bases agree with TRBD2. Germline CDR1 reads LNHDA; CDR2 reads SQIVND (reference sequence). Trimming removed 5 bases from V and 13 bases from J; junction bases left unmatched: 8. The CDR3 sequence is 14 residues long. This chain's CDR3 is CASSSGLAGGPLYF. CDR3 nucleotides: TGTGCCAGTAGTTCCGGACTAGCGGGGGGGCCTTTGTACTTC.

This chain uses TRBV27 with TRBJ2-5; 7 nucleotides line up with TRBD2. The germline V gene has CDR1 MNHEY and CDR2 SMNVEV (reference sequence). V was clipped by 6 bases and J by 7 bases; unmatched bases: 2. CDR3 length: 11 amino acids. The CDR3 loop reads CASSPGGTQYF. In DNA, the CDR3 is TGTGCCAGCAGCCCGGGGGGGACCCAGTACTTC.

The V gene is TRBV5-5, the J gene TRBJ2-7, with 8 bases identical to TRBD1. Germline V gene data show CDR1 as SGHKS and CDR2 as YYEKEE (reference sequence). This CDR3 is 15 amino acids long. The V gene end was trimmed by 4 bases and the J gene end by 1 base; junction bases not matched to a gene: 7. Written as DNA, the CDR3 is TGTGCCAGCAGCGCAGGACAGGGACTTTCCTACGAGCAGTACTTC. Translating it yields CASSAGQGLSYEQYF.

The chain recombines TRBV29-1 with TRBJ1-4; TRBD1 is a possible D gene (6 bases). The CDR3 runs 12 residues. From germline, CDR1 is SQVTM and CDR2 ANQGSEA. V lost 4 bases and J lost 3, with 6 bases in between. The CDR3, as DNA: TGCAGCGTTGGGACAGCTAATGAAAAACTGTTTTTT. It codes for CSVGTANEKLFF.

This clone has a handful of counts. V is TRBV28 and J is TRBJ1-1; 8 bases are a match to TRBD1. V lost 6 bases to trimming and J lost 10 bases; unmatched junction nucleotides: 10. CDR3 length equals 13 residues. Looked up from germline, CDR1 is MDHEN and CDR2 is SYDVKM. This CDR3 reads CASRQGAPTGAFF. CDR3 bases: TGTGCCAGCAGGCAGGGGGCCCCGACCGGAGCTTTCTTT.

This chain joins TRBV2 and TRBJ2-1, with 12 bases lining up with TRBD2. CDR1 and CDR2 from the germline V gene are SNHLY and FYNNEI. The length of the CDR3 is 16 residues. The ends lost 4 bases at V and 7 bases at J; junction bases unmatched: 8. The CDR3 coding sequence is TGTGCCAGCAGTGCACCGGGACTAGCGGGTGTTAATGAGCAGTTCTTC. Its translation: CASSAPGLAGVNEQFF.

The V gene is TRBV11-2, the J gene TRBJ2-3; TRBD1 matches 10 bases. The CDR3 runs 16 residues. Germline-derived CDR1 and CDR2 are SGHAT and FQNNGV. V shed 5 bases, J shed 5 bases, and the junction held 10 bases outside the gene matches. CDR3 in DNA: TGTGCCAGCAGCCTATGGACAGGGGGTACGATAGATACGCAGTATTTT. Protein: CASSLWTGGTIDTQYF.

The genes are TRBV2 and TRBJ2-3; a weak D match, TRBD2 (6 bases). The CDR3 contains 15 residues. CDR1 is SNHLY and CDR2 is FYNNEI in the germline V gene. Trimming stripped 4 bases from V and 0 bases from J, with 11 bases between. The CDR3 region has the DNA TGTGCCAGCAGTGCAACCGGGACTAGCACAGATACGCAGTATTTT. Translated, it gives CASSATGTSTDTQYF. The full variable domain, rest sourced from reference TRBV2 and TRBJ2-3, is EPEVTQTPSHQVTQMGQEVILRCVPISNHLYFYWYRQILGQKVEFLVSFYNNEISEKSEIFDDQFSVERPDGSNFTLKIRSTKLEDSAMYFCASSATGTSTDTQYFGPGTRLTVL.

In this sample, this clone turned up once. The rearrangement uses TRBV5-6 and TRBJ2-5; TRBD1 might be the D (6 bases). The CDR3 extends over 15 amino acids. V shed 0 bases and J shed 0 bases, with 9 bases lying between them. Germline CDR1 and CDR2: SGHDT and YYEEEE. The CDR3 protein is CASSLGAGDQETQYF. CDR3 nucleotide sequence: TGTGCCAGCAGCTTGGGGGCAGGGGACCAAGAGACCCAGTACTTC.

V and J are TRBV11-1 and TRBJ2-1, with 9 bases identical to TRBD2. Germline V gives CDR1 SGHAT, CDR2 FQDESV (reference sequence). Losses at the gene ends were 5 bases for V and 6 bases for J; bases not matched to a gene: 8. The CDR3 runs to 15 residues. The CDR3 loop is CASSPGDSGGNEQFF. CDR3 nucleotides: TGTGCCAGCAGCCCGGGGGATAGCGGGGGCAATGAGCAGTTCTTC.

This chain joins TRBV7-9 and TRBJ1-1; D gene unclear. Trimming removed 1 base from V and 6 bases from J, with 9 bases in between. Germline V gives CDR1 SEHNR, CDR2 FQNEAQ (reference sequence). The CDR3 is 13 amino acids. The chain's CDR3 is CASSLDSGSEAFF. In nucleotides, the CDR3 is TGTGCCAGCAGCTTAGATTCGGGATCTGAAGCTTTCTTT.

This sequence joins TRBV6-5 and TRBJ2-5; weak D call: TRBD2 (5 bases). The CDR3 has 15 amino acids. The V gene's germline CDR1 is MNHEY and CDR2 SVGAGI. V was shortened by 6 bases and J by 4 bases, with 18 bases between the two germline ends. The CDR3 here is CASSPGLPGGETQYF. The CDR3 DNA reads TGTGCCAGCAGCCCTGGACTCCCAGGAGGAGAGACCCAGTACTTC.

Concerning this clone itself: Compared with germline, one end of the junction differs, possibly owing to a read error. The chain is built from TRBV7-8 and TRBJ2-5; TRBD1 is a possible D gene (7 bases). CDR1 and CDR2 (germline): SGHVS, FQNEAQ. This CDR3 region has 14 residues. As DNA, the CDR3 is TGTGCCAGCAGCATTCAGGGGGGCCAAGGGACCCAGTACTTC. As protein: CASSIQGGQGTQYF. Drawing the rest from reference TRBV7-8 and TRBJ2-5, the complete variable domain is GAGVSQSPRYKVAKRGQDVALRCDPISGHVSLFWYQQALGQGPEFLTYFQNEAQLDKSGLPSDRFFAERPEGSVSTLKIQRTQQEDSAVYLCASSIQGGQGTQYFGPGTRLLVL.

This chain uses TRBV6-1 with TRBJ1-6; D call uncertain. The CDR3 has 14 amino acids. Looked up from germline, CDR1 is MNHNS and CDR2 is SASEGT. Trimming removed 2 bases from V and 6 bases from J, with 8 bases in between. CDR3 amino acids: CASSEIVPNSPLHF. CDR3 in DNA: TGTGCCAGCAGTGAAATCGTCCCTAATTCACCCCTCCACTTT.

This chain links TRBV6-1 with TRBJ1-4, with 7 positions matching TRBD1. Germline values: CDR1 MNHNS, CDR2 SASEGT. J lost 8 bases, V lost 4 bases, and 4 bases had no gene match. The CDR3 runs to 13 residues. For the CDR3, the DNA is TGTGCCAGCAGTGTCGACAGGGTGGAAAAACTGTTTTTT. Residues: CASSVDRVEKLFF.

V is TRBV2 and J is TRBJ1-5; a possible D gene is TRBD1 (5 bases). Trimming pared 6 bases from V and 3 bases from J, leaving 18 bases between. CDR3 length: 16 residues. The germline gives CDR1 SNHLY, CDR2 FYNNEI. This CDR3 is CASRDPSGGDNQPQHF. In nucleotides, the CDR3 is TGTGCCAGCAGAGACCCTTCGGGGGGTGACAATCAGCCCCAGCATTTT.

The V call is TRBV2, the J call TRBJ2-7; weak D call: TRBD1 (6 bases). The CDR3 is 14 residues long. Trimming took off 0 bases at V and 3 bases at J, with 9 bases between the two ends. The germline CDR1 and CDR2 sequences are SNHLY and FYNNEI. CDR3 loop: CASSEAGGNYEQYF. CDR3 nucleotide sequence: TGTGCCAGCAGTGAAGCAGGGGGAAACTACGAGCAGTACTTC.

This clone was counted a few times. The CDR3 bases are TGTGCCAGCAGACTTCGGCTAGCGGGGTGGAATGAGCAGTTCTTC. Its protein product is CASRLRLAGWNEQFF. This chain links TRBV6-5 with TRBJ2-1; 9 nucleotides agree with TRBD2. Germline V gives CDR1 MNHEY, CDR2 SVGAGI. The CDR3 has 15 residues. With V trimmed by 6 bases and J by 7 bases, 10 bases remained unmatched.

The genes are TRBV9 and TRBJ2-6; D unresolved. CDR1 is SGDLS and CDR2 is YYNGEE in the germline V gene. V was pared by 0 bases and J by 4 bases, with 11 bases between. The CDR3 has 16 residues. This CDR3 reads CASSVGALTGANVLTF. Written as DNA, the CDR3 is TGTGCCAGCAGCGTAGGAGCCCTTACCGGGGCCAACGTCCTGACTTTC.

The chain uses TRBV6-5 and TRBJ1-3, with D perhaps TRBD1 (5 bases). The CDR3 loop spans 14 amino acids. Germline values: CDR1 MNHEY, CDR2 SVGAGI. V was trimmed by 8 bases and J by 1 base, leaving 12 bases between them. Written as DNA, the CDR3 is TGTGCCAGCCTCCCTCGGGGGTCTGGAAACACCATATATTTT. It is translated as CASLPRGSGNTIYF.

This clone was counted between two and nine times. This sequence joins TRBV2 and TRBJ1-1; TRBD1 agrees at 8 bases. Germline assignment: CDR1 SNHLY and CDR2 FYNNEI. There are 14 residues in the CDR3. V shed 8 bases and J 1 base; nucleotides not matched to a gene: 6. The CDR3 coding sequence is TGTGCCAGCGCAGGGGGCGCAACGAACACTGAAGCTTTCTTT. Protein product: CASAGGATNTEAFF.

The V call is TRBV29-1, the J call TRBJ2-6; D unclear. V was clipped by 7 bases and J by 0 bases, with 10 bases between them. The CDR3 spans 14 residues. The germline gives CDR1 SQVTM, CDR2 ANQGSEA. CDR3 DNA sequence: TGCAGCGCCGAAACAGCCTCTGGGGCCAACGTCCTGACTTTC. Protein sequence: CSAETASGANVLTF.